This TCR beta chain came from a study of CD8 T cells in Susac syndrome. Trimming at V came to 7 bases and at J to 4 bases, leaving 18 bases not matched to a gene. The CDR3 has 17 residues. Germline CDR1 and CDR2: SGDLS and YYNGEE. Reverse transcription of roughly 0.5 to 1 ug RNA was carried out with random hexamers. The amplification used immunoSEQ multiplex PCR on TCR beta CDR3; it spanned 54 Vbeta and 13 Jbeta. TCRdb fed the immunoSEQ multiplex PCR reads into MiXCR, producing one record per CDR3 protein. The table lists 100,000 to 150,000 distinct CDR3 sequences, about 95% of them singletons. The specimen was CD4+ T cells from PBMCs. The source of this sequence is a human donor in good health. The chain is built from TRBV9 and TRBJ1-2; 8 bases are a match to TRBD1. CDR3 nucleotide sequence: TGTGCCAGCCTTGGTAGGGAAGACAGGGGCGTATCCTATGGCTACACCTTC. As protein: CASLGREDRGVSYGYTF.